The 27 T cell receptor beta chains presented below share a single source sample, sequenced in a study of graft-versus-host responses after intestinal transplantation. Some clones are missing from TCRdb's copy, which holds only in-frame ones; the method was immunoSEQ multiplex PCR. The table includes some 97,000 clones, roughly 84% detected once. Antigens for these TCRs are unknown. The material was unstimulated CD4+ T cells sorted from spleen or lymph node cells, obtained before transplant. The receptors here all came from a human donor who was the organ donor for an intestinal transplant.

This rearrangement joins TRBV10-2 to TRBJ2-3; no clear D gene. V was cut by 8 bases and J by 7 bases, with 10 bases left in between. The CDR3 has 11 amino acids. CDR1 is WSHSY and CDR2 is SAAADI in the germline V gene. CDR3 residues: CASAISHTQYF. In nucleotides, the CDR3 is TGCGCCAGCGCTATTTCGCATACGCAGTATTTT.

CDR3 loop: CASSSQVNTEAFF. CDR3 coding DNA: TGTGCCAGCAGCTCTCAGGTAAACACTGAAGCTTTCTTT. The chain uses TRBV7-9 and TRBJ1-1; D gene unclear. Germline V gene lookup returns CDR1 SEHNR and CDR2 FQNEAQ (reference sequence). V dropped 4 bases and J dropped 2 bases, with 8 bases sitting between them. The CDR3 length is 13 residues.

The rearrangement uses TRBV6-1 and TRBJ1-2; the D gene is possibly TRBD1 (5 bases). The CDR3 has 15 amino acids. Germline CDR1 MNHNS, CDR2 SASEGT. With 3 bases removed from V and 5 bases from J, the gap between germline ends came to 16 bases. The CDR3 sequence is CASSEFEGRAYGYTF. CDR3 sequence (DNA): TGTGCCAGCAGTGAGTTTGAGGGGAGGGCGTATGGCTACACCTTC.

The chain is built from TRBV5-1 and TRBJ2-1, with TRBD1 as a possible D gene (5 bases). The CDR3 runs 14 residues. Trimming stripped 2 bases from V and 8 bases from J, with 14 bases between. Germline V gene lookup returns CDR1 SGHRS and CDR2 YFSETQ. The CDR3 DNA reads TGCGCCAGCAGCTTACTGACAGTATTCGATGAGCAGTTCTTC. Amino acid sequence: CASSLLTVFDEQFF.

The J gene is TRBJ1-4, the V gene TRBV2; D perhaps matches TRBD1 (6 bases). The V end was cut by 9 bases, the J end by 4 bases, with 24 bases between. In germline, CDR1 is SNHLY, CDR2 FYNNEI. This CDR3 is 17 amino acids long. In DNA form, the CDR3 reads TGTGCCAGGGAAAGTGGACAGCCCAGACGAAATAATGAAAAACTGTTTTTT. As protein: CARESGQPRRNNEKLFF.

About this clone: This sample includes further DNA sequences coding for the same CDR3. CDR3 protein: CAWSVSGEKLFF. Here the CDR3 DNA reads TGTGCCTGGAGTGTATCCGGGGAAAAACTGTTTTTT. The chain carries TRBV30 and TRBJ1-4, with D uncertain. The CDR3 spans 12 residues. CDR1 and CDR2 (germline): GTSNPN, SVGIG (reference sequence). Trimming shortened V by 0 bases and J by 8 bases, and 7 bases separated the two germline ends.

The rearrangement uses TRBV7-9 and TRBJ2-7, with TRBD2 as a possible D gene (6 bases). The CDR3 contains 15 residues. Looked up from germline, CDR1 is SEHNR and CDR2 is FQNEAQ (reference sequence). V lost 0 bases to trimming and J lost 3 bases, with 12 bases between them. As DNA, the CDR3 is TGTGCCAGCAGCTTAGCCGGGGGACCAATCTACGAGCAGTACTTC. Amino acids: CASSLAGGPIYEQYF.

The chain is built from TRBV30 and TRBJ2-7; possible D gene TRBD1, 5 bases. CDR1 and CDR2 (germline): GTSNPN, SVGIG (reference sequence). CDR3 length: 13 residues. V was pared by 3 bases and J by 1 base, with 10 bases between. CDR3 residues: CAWRPDRSYEQYF. The DNA of the CDR3 is TGTGCCTGGAGACCTGACAGATCCTACGAGCAGTACTTC.

The chain links TRBV10-1 to TRBJ2-7; 8 bases agree with TRBD1. Germline lookup yields CDR1 WNHNN and CDR2 SYGVQD (reference sequence). With 7 bases clipped from V and 6 bases from J, the junction kept 14 bases outside the gene matches. This CDR3 has 15 residues. CDR3 DNA sequence: TGCGCCAGCAATCGAGGAGGACAGGGAGGTGGCGAGCAGTACTTC. As protein: CASNRGGQGGGEQYF.

The CDR3 sequence is CASSLTGRETQYF. CDR3 DNA sequence: TGCGCCAGCAGCCTCACAGGGCGAGAGACCCAGTACTTC. The chain is built from TRBV4-1 and TRBJ2-5; weak D call: TRBD1 (6 bases). Trimming cost V 4 bases and J 4 bases, with 10 bases left between them. This CDR3 is 13 amino acids long. Germline CDR1 reads MGHRA; CDR2 reads YSYEKL.

The chain has TRBV11-2 and TRBJ2-1; D remains ambiguous. There are 13 residues in the CDR3. Germline V gene lookup returns CDR1 SGHAT and CDR2 FQNNGV. Trimming removed 0 bases at V and 6 bases at J, with 6 bases between. The CDR3 sequence: CASSLERGNEQFF. In DNA, the CDR3 is TGTGCCAGCAGCTTAGAAAGAGGCAATGAGCAGTTCTTC.

This clone has a single count. V and J are TRBV7-6 and TRBJ2-7, with 10 bases lining up with TRBD1. The CDR3 loop spans 15 amino acids. The J segment lost 1 base and the V segment lost 6 bases, leaving 6 bases of the junction unmatched. Germline CDR1 SGHVS, CDR2 FNYEAQ. CDR3 DNA sequence: TGTGCCAGCAGGCGTGGGACAGGGGCATCCTACGAGCAGTACTTC. As protein: CASRRGTGASYEQYF.

This chain links TRBV5-1 with TRBJ1-3; unclear D gene. V lost 0 bases and J lost 0, with 13 bases in between. The CDR3 runs 17 residues. The germline CDR1 and CDR2 sequences are SGHRS and YFSETQ. For the CDR3, the DNA is TGCGCCAGCAGCTTGGAAGTAGCAGTCGGCTCTGGAAACACCATATATTTT. It codes for CASSLEVAVGSGNTIYF.

The gene calls are TRBV7-9 and TRBJ2-2; the match to TRBD2 covers 8 bases. CDR1 and CDR2 from the germline V gene are SEHNR and FQNEAQ (reference sequence). The CDR3 covers 17 residues. With 5 bases clipped from V and 6 bases from J, the junction kept 14 bases outside the gene matches. Here the CDR3 reads CASSVLSGLGSSGELFF. The CDR3 DNA is TGTGCCAGCAGCGTTCTATCGGGACTAGGGTCCTCCGGGGAGCTGTTTTTT.

Concerning this clone: Within the sample, other DNA sequences also encode this same CDR3. The rearrangement joins TRBV9 to TRBJ1-5; D uncertain. CDR3 length: 13 amino acids. Germline V gene lookup returns CDR1 SGDLS and CDR2 YYNGEE. The V end was cut by 0 bases, the J end by 3 bases, with 4 bases between. The CDR3 bases are TGTGCCAGCAGCGTAGGGGACAATCAGCCCCAGCATTTT. The encoded protein is CASSVGDNQPQHF.

The chain carries TRBV7-3 and TRBJ1-2; 7 bases agree with TRBD1. V lost 2 bases and J lost 6; bases outside the gene matches: 3. The CDR3 runs to 13 residues. Germline V lookup: CDR1 SGHTA, CDR2 FQGTGA. The CDR3 DNA follows: TGTGCCAGCAGCTTACCAGGGGGGGATGGCTACACCTTC. Translation gives CASSLPGGDGYTF.

The gene calls are TRBV7-9 and TRBJ1-5; D call uncertain. Germline V CDR1 and CDR2: SEHNR, FQNEAQ (reference sequence). Trimming cost V 1 base and J 12 bases, with 10 bases left between them. CDR3 length: 12 residues. The CDR3 region is CASSLESGGQHF. CDR3 nucleotide sequence: TGTGCCAGCAGCTTAGAAAGCGGCGGCCAGCATTTT.

The chain uses TRBV28 and TRBJ2-7; no reliable D call. CDR3 length equals 11 residues. CDR1 is MDHEN and CDR2 is SYDVKM in the germline V gene. Trimming shortened V by 6 bases and J by 4 bases, and 7 bases separated the two germline ends. CDR3 residues: CASSDTYEQYF. CDR3 DNA sequence: TGTGCCAGCAGCGACACATACGAGCAGTACTTC.

This chain uses TRBV5-5 with TRBJ1-1; 10 bases map to TRBD1. The germline CDR1 and CDR2 sequences are SGHKS and YYEKEE (reference sequence). The CDR3 has 14 amino acids. Losses at the gene ends were 3 bases for V and 5 bases for J; bases not matched to a gene: 4. As DNA, the CDR3 is TGTGCCAGCAGCTGGGACAGGGGAAGGACTGAAGCTTTCTTT. Protein product: CASSWDRGRTEAFF.

This clone showed up just a few times. The chain employs TRBV5-8 and TRBJ1-1, with D possibly TRBD1 on 5 matching bases. The germline V gene encodes CDR1 SGHTS and CDR2 YDEGEE. There are 14 residues in the CDR3. Deletions cut 3 bases from V and 3 bases from J, with 12 bases between. DNA for the CDR3: TGTGCCAGCAGCTGGGGGATGTGGTACACTGAAGCTTTCTTT. Amino acids: CASSWGMWYTEAFF.

The gene calls are TRBV6-6 and TRBJ1-2, with 7 bases identical to TRBD1. CDR1 and CDR2 from the germline V gene are MNHNY and SVGAGI (reference sequence). Germline trimming cut 5 bases from V and 4 bases from J; bases unmatched to any gene: 4. This CDR3 is 13 amino acids long. The DNA of the CDR3 is TGTGCCAGCAGTATGACAGGGTCCTATGGCTACACCTTC. It is translated as CASSMTGSYGYTF.

The genes are TRBV2 and TRBJ2-1; a weak D match, TRBD2 (5 bases). The CDR3 is 14 amino acids. CDR1 and CDR2 from the germline V gene are SNHLY and FYNNEI. V lost 2 bases and J lost 6, with 11 bases in between. The DNA of the CDR3 is TGTGCCAGCAGTGAATGGGAGACTATCAATGAGCAGTTCTTC. It encodes CASSEWETINEQFF. Full variable domain (outside the CDR3, taken from reference TRBV2 and TRBJ2-1): EPEVTQTPSHQVTQMGQEVILRCVPISNHLYFYWYRQILGQKVEFLVSFYNNEISEKSEIFDDQFSVERPDGSNFTLKIRSTKLEDSAMYFCASSEWETINEQFFGPGTRLTVL.

This clone occurred once. The chain recombines TRBV15 with TRBJ2-3, with 8 bases aligning to TRBD2. The CDR3 length is 14 residues. The J segment lost 6 bases and the V segment lost 1 base, leaving 3 bases of the junction unmatched. Germline V CDR1 and CDR2: LNHNV, YYDKDF (reference sequence). The CDR3 DNA reads as TGTGCCACCAGCAGAGCTTCTAGCGGGGATACGCAGTATTTT. Its translation: CATSRASSGDTQYF.

In its sample, this clone was seen once. V usage is TRBV7-2 and J usage is TRBJ1-5, with TRBD1 matching 7 bases. The ends lost 1 base at V and 2 bases at J; junction bases unmatched: 5. The CDR3 has 16 residues. Germline V gene sequence: CDR1 SGHTA, CDR2 FQGNSA. The CDR3 sequence: CASSLEGTGGNQPQHF. CDR3 coding DNA: TGTGCCAGCAGCTTAGAGGGTACAGGGGGCAATCAGCCCCAGCATTTT.

In this sample, this clone turned up once. This rearrangement joins TRBV28 to TRBJ1-4; a weak D match, TRBD1 (5 bases). V was cut by 4 bases and J by 5 bases, with 14 bases left in between. Germline CDR1 MDHEN, CDR2 SYDVKM. The CDR3 has 15 residues. This CDR3 is CASSSPGHGNEKLFF. In nucleotides, the CDR3 is TGTGCCAGCAGTTCCCCCGGACACGGAAATGAAAAACTGTTTTTT.

The J gene is TRBJ1-6, the V gene TRBV30, with unresolved D. Trimming left V 0 bases short and J 8 bases short, with 11 bases between. CDR3 size: 14 residues. Germline-derived CDR1 and CDR2 are GTSNPN and SVGIG (reference sequence). CDR3 protein: CAWSVWERDSPLHF. The DNA of the CDR3 is TGTGCCTGGAGTGTCTGGGAGCGGGATTCACCCCTCCACTTT.

V gene TRBV5-1 combines with J gene TRBJ1-4; TRBD1 might be the D (5 bases). This CDR3 comprises 12 residues. Germline CDR1 is SGHRS and CDR2 is YFSETQ. V was trimmed by 1 base and J by 7 bases, leaving 5 bases between them. The CDR3 protein is CASSLQGEKLFF. The CDR3 region has the DNA TGCGCCAGCAGCTTGCAGGGTGAAAAACTGTTTTTT.